These 6 T cell receptor beta chains were sequenced from one sample in a study of T cell repertoires in ileal Crohn's disease. TCRdb keeps only in-frame clones here, not all; method: immunoSEQ multiplex PCR. The profile covers about 5,600 clones, with about 85% appearing a single time and 9.7% taken by the ten largest. The sample was ileal tissue. These receptors all stem from an adult with Crohn's disease.

The CDR3 DNA sequence: TGTGCCAGCAGCGTAGTTGGCACTATGAACACTGAAGCTTTCTTT. This translates into CASSVVGTMNTEAFF. The V and J genes are TRBV9 and TRBJ1-1; D unresolved. V was shortened by 0 bases and J by 0 bases, with 9 bases between the two germline ends. CDR1 and CDR2 (germline): SGDLS, YYNGEE. The CDR3 covers 15 residues.

The J gene is TRBJ1-5, the V gene TRBV30, with a weak D call TRBD1 (6 bases). The CDR3 consists of 17 residues. CDR1 is GTSNPN and CDR2 is SVGIG in the germline V gene (reference sequence). The ends were cut back, 1 base at V and 0 bases at J, with 16 bases in the middle. DNA for the CDR3: TGTGCCTGGAGTGCTATCCATCGACAGGATAGCAATCAGCCCCAGCATTTT. It is translated as CAWSAIHRQDSNQPQHF.

CDR3 DNA sequence: TGTGCCAGCTCTCCAGAGAACAATCAGCCCCAGCATTTT. It encodes CASSPENNQPQHF. The chain carries TRBV18 and TRBJ1-5; D gene ambiguous. Germline assignment: CDR1 KGHSH and CDR2 LQKENI. This CDR3 spans 13 amino acids. The V end lost 6 bases, the J end lost 3 bases, and 9 bases lay between the germline ends.

V and J are TRBV5-4 and TRBJ1-2; D ambiguous. Deletions cut 0 bases from V and 0 bases from J, with 9 bases between. Looked up from germline, CDR1 is SGHNT and CDR2 is YYREEE (reference sequence). CDR3 length equals 15 residues. The CDR3: CASSLDRGANYGYTF. For the CDR3, the DNA is TGTGCCAGCAGCTTGGACCGGGGTGCTAACTATGGCTACACCTTC. Combining the CDR3 with reference TRBV5-4 and TRBJ1-2 gives the whole variable domain ETGVTQSPTHLIKTRGQQVTLRCSSQSGHNTVSWYQQALGQGPQFIFQYYREEENGRGNFPPRFSGLQFPNYSSELNVNALELDDSALYLCASSLDRGANYGYTFGSGTRLTVV.

This clone has more than one count but fewer than ten. V and J are TRBV27 and TRBJ2-2; 8 bases fit TRBD2. Germline V CDR1 and CDR2: MNHEY, SMNVEV (reference sequence). Germline trimming cut 7 bases from V and 1 base from J; bases unmatched to any gene: 2. There are 14 residues in the CDR3. CDR3 amino acids: CASKAGGNTGELFF. Here the CDR3 DNA reads TGTGCCAGCAAGGCGGGGGGGAACACCGGGGAGCTGTTTTTT.

V usage is TRBV5-1 and J usage is TRBJ2-3; 7 bases are shared with TRBD2. Germline CDR1 SGHRS, CDR2 YFSETQ. This CDR3 contains 17 residues. J was trimmed by 2 bases and V by 2 bases; bases with no gene match: 11. Here the CDR3 reads CASSFVGTISNTDTQYF. The CDR3 nucleotides are TGCGCCAGCAGCTTCGTCGGGACTATCAGTAACACAGATACGCAGTATTTT.